These 4 T cell receptor beta chains came from one sample sequenced in a study of blood T cells in healthy people across ages. Alongside a J-beta primer mix, a sample-barcoded 5' primer served in a second PCR lasting roughly 6 to 12 cycles. TCRdb re-analysed the 5' RACE reads in MiXCR, keeping a single row per CDR3 protein. The sample contains around 1.1 million distinct CDR3 sequences, more than 30% of which appear only once. Sequences were obtained from blood. The receptors originated from a man aged 18 to 35 in good health.

The chain links TRBV6-2 or TRBV6-3 to TRBJ2-1; possibly TRBD1 for D (7 bases). This CDR3 spans 14 amino acids. Trimming shortened V by 9 bases and J by 7 bases, and 19 bases separated the two germline ends. Per germline, CDR1 MNHEY and CDR2 SVGEGT. Here the CDR3 reads CASSTGTSSNEQFF. The CDR3 region has the DNA TGTGCCAGTTCGACAGGGACTTCGTCTAATGAGCAGTTCTTC.

At least ten counts were recorded for this clonotype. The rearrangement joins TRBV28 to TRBJ2-3, with a tentative D call TRBD1 (5 bases). Germline CDR1 MDHEN, CDR2 SYDVKM. Deletions cut 6 bases from V and 0 bases from J, with 13 bases between. The CDR3 extends over 15 amino acids. CDR3 protein: CASSLGQISTDTQYF. The CDR3 coding sequence is TGTGCCAGCAGCTTGGGGCAGATCAGCACAGATACGCAGTATTTT.

V is TRBV2 and J is TRBJ2-3; TRBD1 agrees at 7 bases. The V gene's germline CDR1 is SNHLY and CDR2 FYNNEI. This CDR3 region has 14 residues. Trimming took 8 bases from V and 0 from J; bases not matched to a gene: 5. The CDR3 reads CASGDSTSTDTQYF. In DNA, the CDR3 is TGTGCCAGCGGGGACAGCACAAGCACAGATACGCAGTATTTT.

The V and J genes are TRBV7-6 and TRBJ2-2; no reliable D call. The CDR3 is made up of 15 amino acids. With 0 bases removed from V and 0 bases from J, the gap between germline ends came to 5 bases. The germline CDR1 and CDR2 sequences are SGHVS and FNYEAQ. This chain's CDR3 is CASSLAWSNTGELFF. CDR3 coding DNA: TGTGCCAGCAGCTTAGCGTGGTCGAACACCGGGGAGCTGTTTTTT. Using reference TRBV7-6 and TRBJ2-2 for the parts outside the CDR3, the full variable domain is GAGVSQSPRYKVTKRGQDVALRCDPISGHVSLYWYRQALGQGPEFLTYFNYEAQQDKSGLPNDRFSAERPEGSISTLTIQRTEQRDSAMYRCASSLAWSNTGELFFGEGSRLTVL.